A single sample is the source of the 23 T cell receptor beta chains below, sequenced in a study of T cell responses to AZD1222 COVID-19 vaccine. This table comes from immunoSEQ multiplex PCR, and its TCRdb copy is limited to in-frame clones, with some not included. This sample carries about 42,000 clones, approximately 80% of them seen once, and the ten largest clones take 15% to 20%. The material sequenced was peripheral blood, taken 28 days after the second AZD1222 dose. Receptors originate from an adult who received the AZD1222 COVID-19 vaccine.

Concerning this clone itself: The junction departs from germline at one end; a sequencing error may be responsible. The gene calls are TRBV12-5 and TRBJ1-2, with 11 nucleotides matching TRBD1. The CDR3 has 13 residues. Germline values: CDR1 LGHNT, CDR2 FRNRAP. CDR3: CASGLDGQGASRF. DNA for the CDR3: TGTGCTAGTGGTTTGGACGGACAGGGGGCGTCCCGTTTC.

CDR3 coding DNA: TGTGCCAGCAGCTTGGGTTCAGGGGGCGCGGGGGAGCAGTACTTC. It specifies CASSLGSGGAGEQYF. The genes are TRBV5-4 and TRBJ2-7; 8 nucleotides agree with TRBD1. This CDR3 has 15 residues. Germline V lookup: CDR1 SGHNT, CDR2 YYREEE (reference sequence). Trimming took 0 bases from V and 7 from J; bases not matched to a gene: 9.

For the CDR3, the DNA is TGTGCCAGTTCTATAACAGGCTTTGGACCCAATGAAAAACTGTTTTTT. It encodes CASSITGFGPNEKLFF. The chain combines TRBV19 with TRBJ1-4; tentative D call: TRBD1 (5 bases). V lost 8 bases and J lost 5, with 21 bases in between. CDR3 size: 16 residues. Germline V gives CDR1 LNHDA, CDR2 SQIVND (reference sequence).

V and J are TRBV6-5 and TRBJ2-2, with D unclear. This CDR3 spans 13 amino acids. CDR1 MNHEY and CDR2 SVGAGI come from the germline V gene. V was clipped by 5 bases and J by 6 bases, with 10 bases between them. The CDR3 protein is CASSPLPPGELFF. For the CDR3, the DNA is TGTGCCAGCAGTCCCCTCCCTCCCGGGGAGCTGTTTTTT.

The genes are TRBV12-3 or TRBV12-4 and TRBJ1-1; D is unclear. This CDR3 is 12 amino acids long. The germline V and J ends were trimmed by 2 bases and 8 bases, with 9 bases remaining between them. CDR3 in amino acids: CASSLWGGEAFF. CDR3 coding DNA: TGTGCCAGCAGTTTATGGGGAGGGGAAGCTTTCTTT.

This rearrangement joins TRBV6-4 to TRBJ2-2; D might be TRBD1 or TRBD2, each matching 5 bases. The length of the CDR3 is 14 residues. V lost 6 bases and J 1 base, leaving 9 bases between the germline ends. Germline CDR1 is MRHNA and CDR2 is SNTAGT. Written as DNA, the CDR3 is TGTGCCAGCAGCAGGGACCTGAACACCGGGGAGCTGTTTTTT. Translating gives CASSRDLNTGELFF.

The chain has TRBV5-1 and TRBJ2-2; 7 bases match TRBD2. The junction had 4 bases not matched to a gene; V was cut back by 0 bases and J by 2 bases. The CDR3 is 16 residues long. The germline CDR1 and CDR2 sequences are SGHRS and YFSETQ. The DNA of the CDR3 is TGCGCCAGCAGCTTGGCTTCGGGGGGAAACACCGGGGAGCTGTTTTTT. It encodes CASSLASGGNTGELFF.

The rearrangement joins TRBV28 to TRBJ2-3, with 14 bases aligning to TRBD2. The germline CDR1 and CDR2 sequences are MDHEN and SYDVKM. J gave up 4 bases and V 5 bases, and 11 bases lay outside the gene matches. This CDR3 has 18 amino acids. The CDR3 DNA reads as TGTGCCAGCAGTACCGGGACTAGCGGGGGTATGCGTCCAGATACGCAGTATTTT. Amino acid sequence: CASSTGTSGGMRPDTQYF.

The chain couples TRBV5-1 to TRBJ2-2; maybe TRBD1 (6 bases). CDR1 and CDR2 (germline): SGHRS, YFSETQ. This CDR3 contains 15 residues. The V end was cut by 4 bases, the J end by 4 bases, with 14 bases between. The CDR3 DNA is TGCGCCAGCAGCCTGGAGGCCAGGGGCACCGGGGAGCTGTTTTTT. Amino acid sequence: CASSLEARGTGELFF.

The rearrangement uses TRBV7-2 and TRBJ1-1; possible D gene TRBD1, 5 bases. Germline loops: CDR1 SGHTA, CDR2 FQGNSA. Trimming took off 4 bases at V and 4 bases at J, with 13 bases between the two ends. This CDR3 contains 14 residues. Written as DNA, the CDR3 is TGTGCCAGCAGCTCCGGGACCCGGACCACTGAAGCTTTCTTT. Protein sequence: CASSSGTRTTEAFF.

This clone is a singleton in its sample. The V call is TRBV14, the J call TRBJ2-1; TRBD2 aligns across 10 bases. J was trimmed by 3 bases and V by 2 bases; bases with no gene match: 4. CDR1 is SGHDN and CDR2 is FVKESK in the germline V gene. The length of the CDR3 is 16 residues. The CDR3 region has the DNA TGTGCCAGCAGCCAAAAAGCGGGGGGGAACTACAATGAGCAGTTCTTC. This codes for CASSQKAGGNYNEQFF.

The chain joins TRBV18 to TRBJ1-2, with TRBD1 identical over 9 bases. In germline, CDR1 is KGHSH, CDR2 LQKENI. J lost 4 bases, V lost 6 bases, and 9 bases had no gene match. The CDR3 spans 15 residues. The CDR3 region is CASSSRGTGLYGYTF. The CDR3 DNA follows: TGTGCCAGCTCTTCCCGAGGGACAGGGCTCTATGGCTACACCTTC.

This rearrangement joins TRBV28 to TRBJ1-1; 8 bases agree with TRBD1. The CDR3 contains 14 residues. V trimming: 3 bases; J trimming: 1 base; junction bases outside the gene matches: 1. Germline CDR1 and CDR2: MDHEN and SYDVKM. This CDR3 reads CASSLGQANTEAFF. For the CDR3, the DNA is TGTGCCAGCAGTTTGGGACAGGCGAACACTGAAGCTTTCTTT.

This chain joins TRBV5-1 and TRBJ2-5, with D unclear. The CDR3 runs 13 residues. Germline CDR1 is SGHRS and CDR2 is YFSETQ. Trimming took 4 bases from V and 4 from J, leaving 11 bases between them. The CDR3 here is CASSPSNRETQYF. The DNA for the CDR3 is TGCGCCAGCAGCCCTTCTAATCGAGAGACCCAGTACTTC. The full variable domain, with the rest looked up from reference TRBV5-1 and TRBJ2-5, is KAGVTQTPRYLIKTRGQQVTLSCSPISGHRSVSWYQQTPGQGLQFLFEYFSETQRNKGNFPGRFSGRQFSNSRSEMNVSTLELGDSALYLCASSPSNRETQYFGPGTRLLVL.

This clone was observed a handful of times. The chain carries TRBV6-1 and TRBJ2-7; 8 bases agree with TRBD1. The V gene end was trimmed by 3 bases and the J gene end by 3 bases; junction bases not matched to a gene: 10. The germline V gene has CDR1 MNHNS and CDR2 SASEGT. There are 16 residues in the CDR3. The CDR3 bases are TGTGCCAGCAGTGACCCAAGGACAGGGCAGGGCTACGAGCAGTACTTC. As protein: CASSDPRTGQGYEQYF.

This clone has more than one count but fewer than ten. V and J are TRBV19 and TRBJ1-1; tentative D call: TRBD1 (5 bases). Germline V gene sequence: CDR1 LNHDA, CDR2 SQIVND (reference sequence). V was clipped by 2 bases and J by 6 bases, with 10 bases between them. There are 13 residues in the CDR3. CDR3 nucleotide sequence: TGTGCCAGTAGTATACGTCAGGGCTCTGAAGCTTTCTTT. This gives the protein CASSIRQGSEAFF.

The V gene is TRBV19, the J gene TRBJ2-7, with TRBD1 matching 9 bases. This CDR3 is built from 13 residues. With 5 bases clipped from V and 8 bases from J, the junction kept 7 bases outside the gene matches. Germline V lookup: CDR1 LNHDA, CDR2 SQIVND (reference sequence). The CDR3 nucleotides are TGTGCCAGTAGTCCCCGGGACAGGGCAAAGCAGTACTTC. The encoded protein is CASSPRDRAKQYF.

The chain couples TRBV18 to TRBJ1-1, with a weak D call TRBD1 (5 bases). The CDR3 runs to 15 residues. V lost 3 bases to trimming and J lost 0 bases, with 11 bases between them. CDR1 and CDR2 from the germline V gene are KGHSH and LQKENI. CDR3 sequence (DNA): TGTGCCAGCTCACCCGGCCGGGGCATGAACACTGAAGCTTTCTTT. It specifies CASSPGRGMNTEAFF.

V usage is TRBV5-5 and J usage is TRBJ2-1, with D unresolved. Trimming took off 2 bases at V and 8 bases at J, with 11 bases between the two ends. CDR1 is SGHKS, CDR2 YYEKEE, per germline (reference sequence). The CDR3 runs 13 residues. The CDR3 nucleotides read TGTGCCAGCAGCTTCGACGGGCTGGATGAGCAGTTCTTC. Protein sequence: CASSFDGLDEQFF.

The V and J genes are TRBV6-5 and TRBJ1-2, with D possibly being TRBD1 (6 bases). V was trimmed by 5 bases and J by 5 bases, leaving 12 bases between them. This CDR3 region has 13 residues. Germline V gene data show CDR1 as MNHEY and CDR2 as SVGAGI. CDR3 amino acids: CASSPLGQYGYTF. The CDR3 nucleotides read TGTGCCAGCAGTCCCCTAGGACAGTATGGCTACACCTTC.

The CDR3 loop reads CASSFGVNSNQPQHF. The CDR3 DNA reads TGTGCCAGCAGCTTTGGGGTCAATAGCAATCAGCCCCAGCATTTT. V is TRBV11-2 and J is TRBJ1-5; D remains unclear. There are 15 residues in the CDR3. The ends were cut back, 3 bases at V and 0 bases at J, with 9 bases in the middle. The V gene's germline CDR1 is SGHAT and CDR2 FQNNGV.

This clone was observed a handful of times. The CDR3 sequence is CASSSTPGSEAFF. CDR3 sequence (DNA): TGCGCCAGCAGCTCCACGCCGGGAAGTGAAGCTTTCTTT. This rearrangement joins TRBV5-1 to TRBJ1-1, with D hard to call. The V end lost 3 bases, the J end lost 7 bases, and 13 bases lay between the germline ends. The CDR3 covers 13 residues. CDR1 SGHRS and CDR2 YFSETQ come from the germline V gene.

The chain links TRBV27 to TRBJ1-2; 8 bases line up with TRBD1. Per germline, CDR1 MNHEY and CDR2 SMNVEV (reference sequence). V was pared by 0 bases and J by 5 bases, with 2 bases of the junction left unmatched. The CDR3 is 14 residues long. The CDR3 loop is CASSLSNRGYGYTF. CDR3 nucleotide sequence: TGTGCCAGCAGTTTATCTAACAGGGGGTATGGCTACACCTTC.